What follows are 13 T cell receptor beta chains derived from one specimen sequenced in a study of Ad26.COV2.S vaccination and SARS-CoV-2 variants. TCRdb's table, derived via immunoSEQ multiplex PCR, lists solely in-frame clones and lacks some. The sample comprises about 350,000 clones, about 85% of which are singletons, and 6.4% rests with the top ten. As for treatment: 19 received Ad26.COV2.S at low or high dose, single or two shots; a few received placebo; per-sample allocation not given. Vaccine and placebo recipients were sampled on day 63 after the first injection. The sample in question was peripheral blood, obtained in a trial of Ad26.COV2.S vaccine versus placebo. The receptors stem from a person aged 18 to 59 who received the Ad26.COV2.S COVID-19 vaccine or a placebo.

This CDR3 is CASSYSRGEPPDTQYF. The CDR3 DNA is TGTGCCAGCAGTTACTCACGGGGGGAGCCCCCAGATACGCAGTATTTT. The rearrangement joins TRBV6-5 to TRBJ2-3; 7 bases are shared with TRBD2. Germline lookup yields CDR1 MNHEY and CDR2 SVGAGI. The CDR3 extends over 16 amino acids. Unmatched junction bases numbered 7, after V lost 0 bases and J lost 4 bases.

V and J are TRBV5-8 and TRBJ2-5; 10 bases are a match to TRBD1. The CDR3 sequence is 15 residues long. With 4 bases clipped from V and 4 bases from J, the junction kept 7 bases outside the gene matches. CDR1 SGHTS and CDR2 YDEGEE come from the germline V gene. DNA for the CDR3: TGTGCCAGCAGCGGCCTGGGACAGGGGATAGAGACCCAGTACTTC. Translated: CASSGLGQGIETQYF.

The V and J genes are TRBV7-3 and TRBJ2-3; 7 nucleotides align to TRBD2. The CDR3 runs to 16 residues. With 1 base clipped from V and 5 bases from J, the junction kept 9 bases outside the gene matches. Germline V gene lookup returns CDR1 SGHTA and CDR2 FQGTGA. As DNA, the CDR3 is TGTGCCAGCAGCTTAAATCCAGGGAGGGTCAGAGATACGCAGTATTTT. Protein product: CASSLNPGRVRDTQYF.

V and J are TRBV6-5 and TRBJ2-7, with 7 positions matching TRBD1. J lost 7 bases, V lost 6 bases, and 15 bases had no gene match. The CDR3 is 15 residues long. CDR1 is MNHEY and CDR2 is SVGAGI in the germline V gene. DNA for the CDR3: TGTGCCAGCAGAACTACAGGGGTCCCACGTTGGGAGCAGTACTTC. Amino acids: CASRTTGVPRWEQYF.

The rearrangement joins TRBV28 to TRBJ1-1; a weak D match, TRBD1 (5 bases). Germline V gene data show CDR1 as MDHEN and CDR2 as SYDVKM. The CDR3 is made up of 11 amino acids. The CDR3 nucleotides are TGTGGAGCAGGGTGGAACACTGAAGCTTTCTTT. It specifies CGAGWNTEAFF. Complete variable domain (other parts from reference TRBV28 and TRBJ1-1): DVKVTQSSRYLVKRTGEKVFLECVQDMDHENMFWYRQDPGLGLRLIYFSYDVKMKEKGDIPEGYSVSREKKERFSLILESASTNQTSMYLCGAGWNTEAFFGQGTRLTVV.

The chain carries TRBV7-3 and TRBJ2-1, with 10 positions matching TRBD2. Germline V gene sequence: CDR1 SGHTA, CDR2 FQGTGA. V dropped 6 bases and J dropped 8; count of bases not matched to a gene: 4. This CDR3 region has 13 residues. The CDR3 sequence is CASRSSGSYEQFF. In DNA, the CDR3 is TGTGCCAGCAGATCTAGCGGGAGCTATGAGCAGTTCTTC.

The V call is TRBV9, the J call TRBJ2-1; no clear D. In germline, CDR1 is SGDLS, CDR2 YYNGEE. Trimming left V 0 bases short and J 2 bases short, with 9 bases between. CDR3 length equals 15 residues. The CDR3 region is CASSVEPDPYNEQFF. The CDR3 region has the DNA TGTGCCAGCAGCGTAGAACCGGACCCCTACAATGAGCAGTTCTTC.

V usage is TRBV5-4 and J usage is TRBJ1-5, with D possibly being TRBD1 (5 bases). The germline CDR1 and CDR2 sequences are SGHNT and YYREEE (reference sequence). This CDR3 is 13 amino acids long. With 4 bases removed from V and 7 bases from J, the gap between germline ends came to 12 bases. CDR3 nucleotide sequence: TGTGCCAGCAGCCATTCGGGGGAACAGCCCCAGCATTTT. It is translated as CASSHSGEQPQHF.

The chain carries TRBV4-3 and TRBJ2-1; D is ambiguous. Deletions cut 1 base from V and 5 bases from J, with 12 bases between. Per germline, CDR1 LGHNA and CDR2 YSLEER. The CDR3 extends over 15 amino acids. CDR3 nucleotide sequence: TGCGCCAGCAGCCAAGCATCACGGCTACACAATGAGCAGTTCTTC. It specifies CASSQASRLHNEQFF.

The chain has TRBV5-4 and TRBJ2-7; a possible D gene is TRBD2 (5 bases). CDR1 and CDR2 (germline): SGHNT, YYREEE (reference sequence). V was pared by 3 bases and J by 4 bases, with 11 bases between. The CDR3 extends over 13 amino acids. The DNA for the CDR3 is TGTGCCAGCAGCTCAAACCGGGATTACGAGCAGTACTTC. It codes for CASSSNRDYEQYF.

This clone showed up many times. The V call is TRBV10-3, the J call TRBJ2-2; D gene ambiguous. Germline CDR1 is ENHRY and CDR2 is SYGVKD. Trimming cost V 3 bases and J 0 bases, with 11 bases left between them. The CDR3 totals 16 residues. DNA of the CDR3: TGTGCCATCAGTGACTTGGGCAGATCGAACACCGGGGAGCTGTTTTTT. It specifies CAISDLGRSNTGELFF.

The chain has TRBV18 and TRBJ2-6, with D perhaps matching TRBD1 (5 bases). V lost 3 bases, J lost 0 bases, and 12 bases lay in between. The CDR3 extends over 17 amino acids. The germline V gene encodes CDR1 KGHSH and CDR2 LQKENI. CDR3 DNA sequence: TGTGCCAGCTCACCGGTAGTTAGGGGCTCTGGGGCCAACGTCCTGACTTTC. This translates into CASSPVVRGSGANVLTF. Based on the CDR3 plus reference TRBV18 and TRBJ2-6, the full variable domain is NAGVMQNPRHLVRRRGQEARLRCSPMKGHSHVYWYRQLPEEGLKFMVYLQKENIIDESGMPKERFSAEFPKEGPSILRIQQVVRGDSAAYFCASSPVVRGSGANVLTFGAGSRLTVL.

The V gene is TRBV7-8, the J gene TRBJ2-7, with TRBD1 matching 7 bases. The germline V gene has CDR1 SGHVS and CDR2 FQNEAQ. Trimming took 5 bases from V and 3 from J; bases not matched to a gene: 13. The CDR3 runs 16 residues. For the CDR3, the DNA is TGTGCCAGCAGCGCTCGGACAGGAGTATTTAACTACGAGCAGTACTTC. It is translated as CASSARTGVFNYEQYF. Complete variable domain (other parts from reference TRBV7-8 and TRBJ2-7): GAGVSQSPRYKVAKRGQDVALRCDPISGHVSLFWYQQALGQGPEFLTYFQNEAQLDKSGLPSDRFFAERPEGSVSTLKIQRTQQEDSAVYLCASSARTGVFNYEQYFGPGTRLTVT.